Presented here are 10 T cell receptor beta chains from one specimen sequenced in a study of blood T cell repertoires in COVID-19. The repertoire was sequenced with immunoSEQ multiplex PCR; TCRdb's copy has only in-frame clones and lacks some. The sample holds tens of thousands of clones; 86% are singletons and the top ten take 1.3%. The sequenced sample consisted of peripheral blood. These TCRs come from a woman of 80 years or more with acute or convalescent COVID-19.

Only one count was recorded for this clone. The chain links TRBV30 to TRBJ1-1; D is undetermined. CDR3 length: 11 amino acids. Germline assignment: CDR1 GTSNPN and CDR2 SVGIG (reference sequence). Deletions cut 1 base from V and 5 bases from J, with 5 bases between. The CDR3, as DNA: TGTGCCTGGAGTGAGAGGACTGAAGCTTTCTTT. Protein product: CAWSERTEAFF.

The genes are TRBV5-1 and TRBJ1-6; D not certain. Germline assignment: CDR1 SGHRS and CDR2 YFSETQ. The CDR3 runs 15 residues. V was pared by 3 bases and J by 5 bases, with 12 bases between. The CDR3 spells CASSSGMQNNSPLHF. The CDR3 nucleotides are TGCGCCAGCAGCTCCGGTATGCAAAATAATTCACCCCTCCACTTT.

The chain is built from TRBV7-2 and TRBJ1-1; the match to TRBD1 covers 9 bases. There are 15 residues in the CDR3. The V gene end was trimmed by 2 bases and the J gene end by 5 bases; junction bases not matched to a gene: 6. In germline, CDR1 is SGHTA, CDR2 FQGNSA. CDR3 region: CASSLLTGGETEAFF. CDR3 nucleotide sequence: TGTGCCAGCAGCTTATTGACAGGGGGGGAGACTGAAGCTTTCTTT. Supplemented by reference TRBV7-2 and TRBJ1-1, the full variable domain reads GAGVSQSPSNKVTEKGKDVELRCDPISGHTALYWYRQSLGQGLEFLIYFQGNSAPDKSGLPSDRFSAERTGGSVSTLTIQRTQQEDSAVYLCASSLLTGGETEAFFGQGTRLTVV.

V and J are TRBV5-8 and TRBJ1-2; possibly TRBD1 for D (6 bases). CDR1 is SGHTS, CDR2 YDEGEE, per germline. The CDR3 totals 15 residues. Between the trimmed V and J ends, which lost 10 bases and 4 bases, there was a span of 23 bases. The CDR3 region has the DNA TGTGCCCAGGGGCGCGGGGGGATCTTTCTCTATGGCTACACCTTC. Its protein product is CAQGRGGIFLYGYTF.

The V gene is TRBV24-1, the J gene TRBJ2-1; 11 bases are a match to TRBD1. This CDR3 is built from 16 residues. J was trimmed by 4 bases and V by 5 bases; bases with no gene match: 6. Germline V lookup: CDR1 KGHDR, CDR2 SFDVKD. The CDR3 bases are TGTGCCACCAGTGGTTCCGGGACAGGGGGTTACAATGAGCAGTTCTTC. Translation gives CATSGSGTGGYNEQFF.

CDR3 DNA: TGCGCCAGCAGCTTGGACGAGGGAAGCTCCTACAATGAGCAGTTCTTC. Protein: CASSLDEGSSYNEQFF. The chain recombines TRBV5-1 with TRBJ2-1; possibly TRBD2 for D (5 bases). This CDR3 is 16 amino acids long. Germline V CDR1 and CDR2: SGHRS, YFSETQ. The ends were cut back, 0 bases at V and 0 bases at J, with 10 bases in the middle.

This sequence joins TRBV7-3 and TRBJ2-7; D perhaps matches TRBD2 (6 bases). With 3 bases removed from V and 0 bases from J, the gap between germline ends came to 12 bases. The CDR3 contains 15 residues. Germline V gene lookup returns CDR1 SGHTA and CDR2 FQGTGA. CDR3 residues: CASSLGSGASYEQYF. In nucleotides, the CDR3 is TGTGCCAGCAGCTTGGGTAGCGGAGCCTCCTACGAGCAGTACTTC. The full variable domain, completed using reference TRBV7-3 and TRBJ2-7, is GAGVSQTPSNKVTEKGKYVELRCDPISGHTALYWYRQSLGQGPEFLIYFQGTGAADDSGLPNDRFFAVRPEGSVSTLKIQRTERGDSAVYLCASSLGSGASYEQYFGPGTRLTVT.

V usage is TRBV10-1 and J usage is TRBJ1-2; the match to TRBD1 covers 9 bases. Germline V gene data show CDR1 as WNHNN and CDR2 as SYGVQD (reference sequence). V was clipped by 0 bases and J by 5 bases; unmatched bases: 22. The CDR3 has 21 amino acids. The CDR3 here is CASSESQKGWRDRVYWYGYTF. CDR3 in DNA: TGCGCCAGCAGTGAGTCTCAGAAGGGTTGGCGGGACAGGGTGTATTGGTATGGCTACACCTTC.

The rearrangement uses TRBV6-2 or TRBV6-3 and TRBJ1-2; perhaps TRBD1 as D (6 bases). Germline-derived CDR1 and CDR2 are MNHEY and SVGEGT. The CDR3 has 12 residues. V dropped 6 bases and J dropped 2 bases, with 7 bases sitting between them. The DNA of the CDR3 is TGTGCCAGCAGCACAGGGAACTATGGCTACACCTTC. Its translation: CASSTGNYGYTF.

This sequence joins TRBV19 and TRBJ2-3; 7 nucleotides match TRBD2. The CDR3 runs to 14 residues. The germline V gene encodes CDR1 LNHDA and CDR2 SQIVND (reference sequence). V shed 3 bases, J shed 4 bases, and the junction held 4 bases outside the gene matches. The DNA for the CDR3 is TGTGCCAGTAGTATGGCGGCGGGAGCAGATACGCAGTATTTT. This translates into CASSMAAGADTQYF.